These 16 T cell receptor beta chains were all obtained from the same sample, sequenced in a study of blood T cell repertoires in COVID-19. Profiled with immunoSEQ multiplex PCR; TCRdb holds only in-frame clones, not every one. This table holds 80,000 to 100,000 clones, around nine tenths found once. Source material: peripheral blood. The receptors were sampled from a man aged 45 to 65 with COVID-19, enrolled during active disease.

The genes are TRBV11-3 and TRBJ2-5; no definite D call. Germline values: CDR1 SGHNT, CDR2 YENEEA. The ends were cut back, 1 base at V and 1 base at J, with 13 bases in the middle. The CDR3 length is 16 residues. CDR3 DNA sequence: TGTGCCAGCAGCTTAGTGTTTTATTTCGGCCAAGAGACCCAGTACTTC. Protein product: CASSLVFYFGQETQYF. Full variable domain (rest looked up from reference TRBV11-3 and TRBJ2-5): EAGVVQSPRYKIIEKKQPVAFWCNPISGHNTLYWYLQNLGQGPELLIRYENEEAVDDSQLPKDRFSAERLKGVDSTLKIQPAELGDSAVYLCASSLVFYFGQETQYFGPGTRLLVL.

The chain carries TRBV25-1 and TRBJ1-2, with 7 bases lining up with TRBD1. The junction had 8 bases not matched to a gene; V was cut back by 6 bases and J by 4 bases. The CDR3 runs 14 residues. CDR1 and CDR2 (germline): MGHDK, SYGVNS. DNA of the CDR3: TGTGCCAGCAGCTGGGACAGCCGGGGCTATGGCTACACCTTC. Translated, it gives CASSWDSRGYGYTF.

This clone came up once. This chain connects TRBV7-9 to TRBJ1-5; 7 positions match TRBD1. The V gene's germline CDR1 is SEHNR and CDR2 FQNEAQ (reference sequence). J gave up 4 bases and V 5 bases, and 5 bases lay outside the gene matches. The CDR3 extends over 14 amino acids. The CDR3 loop reads CASSAGTANQPQHF. The CDR3 region has the DNA TGTGCCAGCAGCGCCGGGACAGCTAATCAGCCCCAGCATTTT.

The chain has TRBV24-1 and TRBJ1-1, with 12 bases that match TRBD1. V dropped 7 bases and J dropped 6; count of bases not matched to a gene: 11. This CDR3 comprises 16 residues. Germline loops: CDR1 KGHDR, CDR2 SFDVKD. The CDR3 nucleotides read TGTGCCACCAGCGCCGGACCGGGACAGGGGGCGGCTGAAGCTTTCTTT. Translating it yields CATSAGPGQGAAEAFF.

This chain connects TRBV7-9 to TRBJ2-7; a possible D gene is TRBD2 (5 bases). This CDR3 has 15 residues. Germline V gene lookup returns CDR1 SEHNR and CDR2 FQNEAQ (reference sequence). With 4 bases removed from V and 1 base from J, the gap between germline ends came to 14 bases. The CDR3 nucleotides are TGTGCCAGCAGCTCCGACTTAGCGACGTCCTACGAGCAGTACTTC. This encodes CASSSDLATSYEQYF.

V usage is TRBV7-9 and J usage is TRBJ1-2; D remains ambiguous. The V and J ends lost 5 bases and 3 bases respectively, with 4 bases between them. The germline gives CDR1 SEHNR, CDR2 FQNEAQ (reference sequence). The CDR3 has 11 amino acids. For the CDR3, the DNA is TGTGCCAGCAGCCCTGACTATGGCTACACCTTC. Protein sequence: CASSPDYGYTF. The variable domain in full, with the rest retrieved from reference TRBV7-9 and TRBJ1-2, is DTGVSQNPRHKITKRGQNVTFRCDPISEHNRLYWYRQTLGQGPEFLTYFQNEAQLEKSRLLSDRFSAERPKGSFSTLEIQRTEQGDSAMYLCASSPDYGYTFGSGTRLTVV.

The chain is built from TRBV11-3 and TRBJ2-2, with D possibly TRBD1 on 5 matching bases. Germline values: CDR1 SGHNT, CDR2 YENEEA. Trimming stripped 0 bases from V and 3 bases from J, with 14 bases between. The CDR3 contains 17 residues. The CDR3 is CASSLDVNRTHTGELFF. Written as DNA, the CDR3 is TGTGCCAGCAGCTTAGATGTTAACAGGACCCACACCGGGGAGCTGTTTTTT.

The chain couples TRBV7-3 to TRBJ2-3; perhaps TRBD2 as D (6 bases). The germline V and J ends were trimmed by 5 bases and 0 bases, with 12 bases remaining between them. Germline V lookup: CDR1 SGHTA, CDR2 FQGTGA. The CDR3 has 15 amino acids. The CDR3 coding sequence is TGTGCCAGCAGCAACCGGGGGACTAGCACAGATACGCAGTATTTT. Translation gives CASSNRGTSTDTQYF.

J is TRBJ2-7 and V is TRBV6-2 or TRBV6-3; TRBD2 matches at 14 bases. V lost 0 bases, J lost 1 base, and 5 bases stayed unmatched. Germline CDR1 is MNHEY and CDR2 is SVGEGT. CDR3 length: 18 residues. CDR3 nucleotides: TGTGCCAGCAGTTACTCTTGGACTAGCGGGGGGCGTTCCTACGAGCAGTACTTC. Its translation: CASSYSWTSGGRSYEQYF.

The chain combines TRBV12-3 or TRBV12-4 with TRBJ1-6, with TRBD1 identical over 7 bases. The CDR3 spans 13 residues. The V gene end was trimmed by 7 bases and the J gene end by 7 bases; junction bases not matched to a gene: 4. The CDR3 protein is CASIQGTNSPLHF. The CDR3 DNA reads TGTGCCAGCATACAGGGGACGAATTCACCCCTCCACTTT.

In its sample, this clone was seen once. The chain combines TRBV10-3 with TRBJ2-2, with D tentatively TRBD1 (6 bases). CDR1 and CDR2 from the germline V gene are ENHRY and SYGVKD. This CDR3 is built from 14 residues. Trimming left V 2 bases short and J 4 bases short, with 8 bases between. The CDR3 DNA sequence: TGTGCCATCAGTGAGGACAGGACCACCGGGGAGCTGTTTTTT. It translates to CAISEDRTTGELFF.

J is TRBJ1-5 and V is TRBV27; D not resolved. Germline loops: CDR1 MNHEY, CDR2 SMNVEV (reference sequence). The germline V and J ends were trimmed by 5 bases and 6 bases, with 17 bases remaining between them. CDR3 length: 15 amino acids. The CDR3 sequence: CASSPGSSRVQPQHF. Here the CDR3 DNA reads TGTGCCAGCAGTCCTGGATCTAGTCGGGTTCAGCCCCAGCATTTT.

V usage is TRBV10-3 and J usage is TRBJ1-5, with a weak D call TRBD1 (6 bases). The CDR3 covers 15 residues. Trimming shortened V by 4 bases and J by 3 bases, and 13 bases separated the two germline ends. Looked up from germline, CDR1 is ENHRY and CDR2 is SYGVKD. The CDR3 region has the DNA TGTGCCATCAGTGCCCAACAGGGCTCCAATCAGCCCCAGCATTTT. Translating it yields CAISAQQGSNQPQHF.

V is TRBV6-6 and J is TRBJ1-1; D unresolved. The germline V gene encodes CDR1 MNHNY and CDR2 SVGAGI (reference sequence). The CDR3 is 13 residues long. V was trimmed by 3 bases and J by 1 base, leaving 6 bases between them. CDR3 in amino acids: CASSYTRNTEAFF. The CDR3 DNA is TGTGCCAGCAGTTATACAAGGAACACTGAAGCTTTCTTT.

This clone was seen a handful of times. The gene calls are TRBV4-2 and TRBJ1-2; TRBD1 matches at 7 bases. This CDR3 comprises 15 residues. Germline trimming cut 1 base from V and 0 bases from J; bases unmatched to any gene: 2. Germline loops: CDR1 LGHNA, CDR2 YNFKEQ. DNA of the CDR3: TGTGCCAGCAGCCAAGGACAGGGACCTAACTATGGCTACACCTTC. This sequence encodes CASSQGQGPNYGYTF.

V is TRBV9 and J is TRBJ1-5, with a possible D match to TRBD1 (6 bases). Germline V lookup: CDR1 SGDLS, CDR2 YYNGEE. The CDR3 has 15 amino acids. V lost 0 bases and J 4 bases, leaving 11 bases between the germline ends. The chain's CDR3 is CASSVDGQPNQPQHF. CDR3 in DNA: TGTGCCAGCAGCGTAGACGGACAGCCAAATCAGCCCCAGCATTTT.